This T cell receptor beta chain was captured by sequencing in a study of T cell repertoires in ileal Crohn's disease. Time point indicated: neoterminal ileum biopsy at postoperative endoscopy, about 6 months after surgery. This clone was recorded once. Profiling relied on immunoSEQ multiplex PCR, and the TCRdb table lists in-frame clones only, not all of them. Counted here are about 1,500 clones, 88% occurring once; the ten biggest clones make up more than 13%. The germline V gene has CDR1 MNHEY and CDR2 SMNVEV (reference sequence). V was pared by 2 bases and J by 3 bases, with 6 bases of the junction left unmatched. This CDR3 is built from 15 residues.

The sequence derives from an adult with Crohn's disease. V gene TRBV27 combines with J gene TRBJ2-7, with TRBD2 matching 8 bases. The specimen sequenced was ileal tissue. The chain's CDR3 is CASSLRSGGFYEQYF. The CDR3 region has the DNA TGTGCCAGCAGTTTAAGGAGCGGGGGTTTCTACGAGCAGTACTTC.